The following is a TCR beta chain sequence with its context. This clone was recorded once. The target of this receptor is not known. No quality values exist for individual bases; no much larger clone is one base distant. The data belong to a study of cytomegalovirus exposure and HLA in healthy donors (dated by TCRdb to between 2016 and 2019). Regarding the complete study: An earlier analysis of approximately 640 of the donors reported 250 to 300 Gb of sequence data and 120 million or so unique TCR beta sequences from about 180 million T cells. In an earlier analysis of several hundred of the donors, high-throughput TCR beta sequencing was used to judge whether each TCR beta V gene segment behaved as functional or pseudogenic. Among the approximately 400 genotyped donors, around 81% belonged to the genetic ancestry cluster associated with self-reported Caucasian donors. Class I and class II HLA loci were covered by the typing at four-digit resolution. Donor age, sex, ethnicity and CMV serostatus were compiled alongside the repertoire data. About five DR-DQ haplotypes were treated as single units for association and clustering because of strong linkage in the cohort. Along with the approximately 650-subject first cohort, a separate validation cohort of about 110 different subjects was used. Typing coverage differed by locus: A, B, C, DRB1 and DQB1 were typed in roughly 620-630 donors, DQA1 in 522, DPA1 in around 600, and DPB1 in 450 to 480. In a later analysis, previously published TCR beta repertoires from several hundred donors were re-analyzed and high-resolution HLA genotyping was added so that TCR occurrence patterns could be studied. An early release covering 500 to 750 HLA-typed donors comprised around 300 gigabases of sequencing data and tens of millions of unique TCR sequences. A later genetic analysis used genome-wide SNP genotypes for about three fifths of the 666 donors, treating that subset as a discovery cohort. All discovery cohort repertoires had been generated using a single sequencing platform. The study profiled the T cell repertoires of fewer than 850 subjects by immunosequencing and related them to cytomegalovirus serostatus. The later analysis used no new phenotypic data to find candidate immune exposures, relying instead on TCR beta sequences and their occurrence across donors. To predict cytomegalovirus infection status, the study brought together high-throughput TCR immunosequencing, statistical association of individual TCRs with disease status, and machine learning. The study aimed to test whether signatures of past pathogen exposure could be identified by cataloging public T cell receptors. Across 398 genotyped donors of the cohort, an average of about 240,000 unique TCR beta nucleotide sequences per donor were sequenced, and 15% to 20% of those sequences were non-productive.

Summary of the overall study and its limitations: The sequencing pipeline was judged likely to have produced a cluster of highly shared sequence variants as a technical artifact. Linkage disequilibrium might explain the correlated functional status among segregating V segments, but an unknown experimental factor could not be ruled out. Most TCR sequences were seen in very few donors, while some public TCRs were found in many individuals. In a later analysis, several top co-occurrence clusters were reported to appear linked to parvovirus B19, influenza, CMV and Epstein-Barr virus. The study listed approximately 150 TCR beta chains as associated with cytomegalovirus. A later analysis found that most CMV-associated TCR beta chains appeared HLA-restricted, with HLA associations seemingly driven largely by CMV exposure. Immune exposure information for the cohort was limited to CMV serostatus. It was suggested by the authors that the approach could potentially be generalized to other disease states and immunological phenotypes. In a later analysis, HLA-associated TCR beta chains were found to be more clonally expanded and to have lower generation probabilities than equally common non-associated chains. The cohort was sequenced for TCR beta chains only, and without alpha or paired-chain data the features that could be detected were limited. HLA typing was unavailable for some donors at each locus, so association tests used only the typed subset. Sequencing depth was assumed to be roughly uniform across donors in the presence/absence analyses, though that assumption may not hold. The classifier was reported to diagnose cytomegalovirus status with high specificity and sensitivity in both the original and validation cohorts. Broadly in line with IMGT annotations, most TCR beta V segments showed up in productive rearrangements about 87% or about 30% of the time in an earlier analysis of around 600 of the donors. In a later analysis, TCR association rates were found to vary across HLA loci, with the most associated TCRs seen for DRB1 alleles and the fewest for HLA-C alleles. A further reported finding was that TCR beta sequences accurately predicted the HLA-A and HLA-B alleles for most subjects in the first cohort. In a later genetic analysis, a missense DCLRE1C variant was associated with V-gene and J-gene trimming of TCR beta chains, and the association was replicated in an independent cohort. When HLA alleles, especially DR and DQ, strongly co-occurred, TCR associations were difficult to assign to individual alleles. Because counts were too low, about 18 rarely observed V segments, including chromosome 9 orphons, were excluded from the earlier analysis of about 500 of the donors. A later genetic analysis reported fewer N-insertions in productive TCRs among donors in an Asian-associated ancestry cluster than the roughly 700-donor mean. A few of the identified cytomegalovirus-associated TCR beta chains were confirmed in vitro to be specific for cytomegalovirus antigens. Specific HLA alleles were associated with around 18,000 TCR beta sequences at a false discovery rate of 0.05 in a later analysis.

The library was built by means of the immunoSEQ multiplex PCR assay. For the multiplex PCR, a mixture combining 60 forward primers for TCR Vbeta segments and 13 reverse primers for TCR Jbeta segments was used. The CDR3 region of rearranged TCR beta genes was amplified from genomic DNA by a multiplex PCR assay. The amplified TCR beta libraries were sequenced on the Illumina HiSeq System as 87-base-pair reads. The original methods were these. A later analysis counted around 72 million unique TCR beta chains across the roughly 700 repertoires, and some 11 million of these chains were shared by at least two donors. Raw reads were error-corrected and collapsed into unique sequences with a nearest-neighbor algorithm that merged closely related sequences to remove PCR and sequencing errors. Alignment of CDR3 sequences to IMGT reference sequences was used to assign V, D and J gene segments. For a sequence to be retained, a match of at least six nucleotides was required to both a V gene segment and a J gene segment. A rearrangement was called productive if the CDR3 had no stop codons and remained in frame with V and J, and every other rearrangement was called non-productive. CDR3 was defined by IMGT convention, running from the second conserved V-encoded cysteine to the conserved J-encoded phenylalanine. Sequences without an unambiguous match to a single V gene segment were excluded from the earlier analysis of a few hundred of the donors. In an earlier analysis of around 590 of the donors, a V segment was called functional when productive rearrangements were above 56.7%, and segregating when the standard deviation between donors exceeded 5%. A statistical classification framework was built for diagnosing cytomegalovirus status from the catalog of TCR beta chain sequences. A later analysis assigned V and J genes by comparing TCR nucleotide sequences with IMGT/GENE-DB human TR gene sequences. A later analysis assigned CDR3 sequences and most-parsimonious VDJ recombination scenarios with the TCRdist pipeline. In a later analysis, each TCR beta chain was defined by its CDR3 amino acid sequence together with its V-gene family, and reads lacking a unique V-gene family were excluded. A later analysis removed 592 highly shared, low-generation-probability nucleotide sequences to deal with suspected cross-contamination and a sequencing artifact. In a later analysis, a clonal expansion index was calculated for each public chain from normalized within-repertoire ranks of inferred template counts. In a later analysis, generation probabilities were computed using a VDJ recombination model fitted to out-of-frame rearrangements, and the results were checked against IGoR. Hypergeometric tests were used in a later analysis to score TCR-TCR, TCR-HLA and TCR-CMV co-occurrence, with a repertoire-size bias correction applied to the TCR pairs. A later analysis estimated false discovery rates by permuting HLA or CMV assignments 20 times. A later analysis grouped co-occurring TCRs with DBSCAN, adding TCRdist sequence similarity when clustering within HLA-allele-positive subsets. For co-occurrence clustering, repertoires with fewer than 30,000 or more than 120,000 public chains were excluded, along with five or six repertoires with anomalous nucleotide sharing. The table comes from immuneACCESS by way of TCRdb, which keeps in-frame sequences with V and J called. Part of the clones is missing from these tables; in studies checked, under half for an unresolved V gene and the rest for unknown reasons. V, J and clone size derive from that table, while D and trimming were established from the DNA sequence. In all, the sample holds under 250,000 clones, and about 86% of those were seen once. Around 8.3% of the sample belongs to the ten largest clones.

In total, 600 or so healthy bone marrow donors made up the cohort. Cohort members were all nominally healthy when sampled, although unrecorded immune exposures were likely present. The donor tested CMV seropositive, placing the donor among the 310 or so seropositive members of the cohort. Every donor gave a peripheral blood sample, and the peripheral blood mononuclear cells from that sample were used for TCR beta sequencing. Genomic DNA was extracted from the blood cell samples with the Qiagen DNeasy Blood Extraction Kit. The clonotype originates from a woman aged 55-69 years in good health and CMV-seropositive. The sequencing input was PBMCs.

The CDR3 is CASSQDPPTSEDYEQYF. The nucleotide sequence is given as TGTGCCAGCAGCCAAGATCCCCCGACTAGCGAGGACTACGAGCAGTACTTC. The V and J segments used are TRBV14 and TRBJ2-7; 8 of the junction bases match TRBD2. Ends trimmed: V by 0 bases, J by 3 bases; bases unmatched to a gene: 10. The CDR3 goes from the cysteine to the phenylalanine over 17 residues. Here the CDR3 DNA is all that survives: 51 bases in frame from base 1. CDR1 and CDR2 are drawn from the germline V gene: SGHDN, FVKESK.